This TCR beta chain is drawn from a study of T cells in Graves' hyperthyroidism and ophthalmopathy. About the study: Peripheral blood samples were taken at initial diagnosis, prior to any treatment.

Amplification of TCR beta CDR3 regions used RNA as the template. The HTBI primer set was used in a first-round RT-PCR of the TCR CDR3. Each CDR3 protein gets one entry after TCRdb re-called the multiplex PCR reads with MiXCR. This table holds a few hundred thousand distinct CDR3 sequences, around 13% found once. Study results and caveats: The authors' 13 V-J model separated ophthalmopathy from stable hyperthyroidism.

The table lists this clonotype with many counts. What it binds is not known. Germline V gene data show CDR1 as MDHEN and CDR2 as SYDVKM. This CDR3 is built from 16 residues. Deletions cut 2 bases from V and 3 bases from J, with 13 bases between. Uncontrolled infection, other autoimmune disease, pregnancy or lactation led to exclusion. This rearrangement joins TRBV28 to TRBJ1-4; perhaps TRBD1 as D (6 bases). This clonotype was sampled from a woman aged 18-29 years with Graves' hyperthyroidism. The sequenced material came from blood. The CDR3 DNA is TGTGCCAGCAGTTTACAACGGGGGGCGGCTAATGAAAAACTGTTTTTT. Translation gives CASSLQRGAANEKLFF. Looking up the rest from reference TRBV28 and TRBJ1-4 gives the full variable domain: DVKVTQSSRYLVKRTGEKVFLECVQDMDHENMFWYRQDPGLGLRLIYFSYDVKMKEKGDIPEGYSVSREKKERFSLILESASTNQTSMYLCASSLQRGAANEKLFFGSGTQLSVL.